Here is one TCR beta chain with its context. Its antigen is still unknown. The read gets to within 3 residues of the CDR3 end, and the germline J gene fills in the rest. Looking up the germline V gene yields CDR1 SGHTA and CDR2 FQGTGA. From its cysteine to its phenylalanine, the CDR3 spans 15 amino acids. The 36 bases shown cover part of the CDR3, and their frame starts at base 1. V sheds 5 bases and J sheds 1 base, leaving 15 bases between their ends. Using the immunoSEQ assay, multiplex PCR amplified TCR beta CDR3 regions from an average of 1200 ng of genomic DNA per sample. To correct primer bias, the assay used a complete synthetic TCR repertoire to set an amplification baseline. The amplicons were sequenced using the Illumina platform. The published analysis was carried out like this. Sequences were error-corrected by clustering with frequency ratios and a modified nearest-neighbor algorithm, then analyzed in the immunoSEQ Analyzer with IMGT gene definitions. At each rarefaction depth, TCR richness and evenness were averaged across 20 rarefaction repeats, and samples with fewer sequences than that depth were excluded. Wilcoxon rank sum tests with FDR correction were used to compare V, D and J gene relative abundances between the groups. For the blinded duplicates, the intraclass correlation was 95.6% for TCR richness and averaged 76.4% across more than 60 gene segments. TCRdb provides this immuneACCESS table in a form limited to in-frame rearrangements. Some clones are lacking; in checked studies, under half of them reflect an unresolved V gene, and why the rest are absent is not known. That table supplies the V and J calls and clone size; D and trimming were determined from the DNA. The sample table gives over 30,000 clones. The ten largest clones represent around 3.9% of the sample.

Every participant had a single incident cervical HPV16 infection, and prevalent HPV16 infections were excluded. Cervical HPV DNA was detected by MY09/MY11 PCR and genotyped by dot-blot hybridization. Approximately 16 mL of heparinized blood were centrifuged, and the buffy coat was aliquoted, frozen at -30°C, then stored at -80°C. QIAGEN kits were used to extract genomic DNA from buffy coat specimens. The data stem from a study of T cells in women clearing cervical HPV infection (dated by TCRdb to the late 2010s). About the full investigation: The cases were 20 to 30 women with histologically confirmed HPV16-related CIN3 or worse, and 2 of those women had invasive cancers. For cases, a median interval of 149 days, with an interquartile range of about 90 to 210 days, was observed between lesion detection and blood sampling. Cases had a median age of approximately 35 years and controls had a median age of 38, with no significant differences in baseline characteristics. Blood from cases was collected at the visit at which the lesion was first identified, whereas blood from controls was collected once infection was no longer detected. Cases and controls were matched on year of sample collection and on age within five years. In the parent cohort, around 9,500 women aged 18 or older were enrolled in Guanacaste, Costa Rica, during about 1993 to 1994 and were followed for more than 6 years. HLA typing was available for only a few women, so HLA type could not be excluded as a confounder. Controls were under 30 women whose single incident HPV16 infection cleared within 12 months without precancer or cancer developing. Five blinded duplicates per group were added as quality controls, so that about 60 samples were obtained: some 50 participants and some 10 replicates. Nested within Costa Rica's Guanacaste HPV Natural History Study, an exploratory proof-of-principle case-control study compared TCR repertoires across cervical HPV16 outcomes. Study-wide findings and limitations: TRBV6-7 relative abundance was lower in cases than in controls (approximately 0.1% versus 0.16%; Bonferroni P = 0.0008). Because of the cross-sectional design, the study could not determine whether the associations came before infection or resulted from infection, and neither effector/memory subsets nor HPV-specific T cells were isolated. TCR repertoire richness was significantly higher in CIN3+ cases than in controls across sequencing depths, while evenness did not differ. Cases were distinguished from controls with an estimated AUC of about 0.8 by random forest classifiers combining richness and V gene abundances. T-cell numbers per sample were unknown, so richness differences could reflect varying T-cell content rather than repertoire biology.

The TCR sequence derives from a woman aged 18 to 75 with a cervical HPV16 infection that either progressed to CIN3+ or cleared (not recorded which). Sequenced material: blood buffy coat. This chain is built from TRBV7-3 and TRBJ2-7; a tentative D match to TRBD2 spans 5 bases. CDR3 reads: CASSPRASQSYEQYF. The sequenced CDR3 bases are TGTGCCAGCAGCCCGAGGGCCTCCCAGTCCTACGAG.